A single sample is the source of the 14 T cell receptor beta chains below, sequenced in a study of blood T cell repertoires in COVID-19. The data were produced by immunoSEQ multiplex PCR, yet TCRdb's version contains in-frame clones alone and is incomplete. The data hold about 200,000 clones, with approximately 86% observed a single time. Sequencing input: peripheral blood. These receptors were obtained from a man in his sixties with acute or convalescent COVID-19.

J is TRBJ2-2 and V is TRBV7-8; 12 bases fit TRBD2. CDR1 is SGHVS and CDR2 is FQNEAQ in the germline V gene. The CDR3 is made up of 17 amino acids. Trimming took 3 bases from V and 4 from J; bases not matched to a gene: 6. The CDR3 protein is CASSLSSGGAPTGELFF. In DNA, the CDR3 is TGTGCCAGCAGCTTGTCTAGCGGGGGGGCTCCCACCGGGGAGCTGTTTTTT.

The gene calls are TRBV5-1 and TRBJ2-5, with 8 bases identical to TRBD2. This CDR3 contains 17 residues. J lost 3 bases, V lost 0 bases, and 10 bases had no gene match. Germline CDR1 SGHRS, CDR2 YFSETQ. The chain's CDR3 is CASSLASGGATKETQYF. DNA for the CDR3: TGCGCCAGCAGCTTGGCCTCGGGGGGGGCCACGAAAGAGACCCAGTACTTC.

This chain joins TRBV7-3 and TRBJ1-2; the D gene is possibly TRBD1 (5 bases). Trimming removed 5 bases at V and 3 bases at J, with 19 bases between. This CDR3 is built from 16 residues. Germline values: CDR1 SGHTA, CDR2 FQGTGA. The chain's CDR3 is CASSPAAGDPDYGYTF. CDR3 coding DNA: TGTGCCAGCAGCCCCGCGGCGGGGGACCCCGACTATGGCTACACCTTC. The variable domain in full, with the rest retrieved from reference TRBV7-3 and TRBJ1-2, is GAGVSQTPSNKVTEKGKYVELRCDPISGHTALYWYRQSLGQGPEFLIYFQGTGAADDSGLPNDRFFAVRPEGSVSTLKIQRTERGDSAVYLCASSPAAGDPDYGYTFGSGTRLTVV.

The CDR3, as DNA: TGTGCCAGCAGCTTATTTGGCGCTAGCGGTACCCCGGCCCAGTACTTC. Its translation is CASSLFGASGTPAQYF. The V gene is TRBV5-8, the J gene TRBJ2-5; TRBD2 agrees at 7 bases. From germline, CDR1 is SGHTS and CDR2 YDEGEE. The V gene end was trimmed by 2 bases and the J gene end by 9 bases; junction bases not matched to a gene: 16. CDR3 size: 16 residues. The full variable domain, with the rest looked up from reference TRBV5-8 and TRBJ2-5, is EAGVTQSPTHLIKTRGQQATLRCSPISGHTSVYWYQQALGLGLQFLLWYDEGEERNRGNFPPRFSGRQFPNYSSELNVNALELEDSALYLCASSLFGASGTPAQYFGPGTRLLVL.

The rearrangement joins TRBV4-1 to TRBJ1-4; 7 nucleotides line up with TRBD1. The V gene end was trimmed by 3 bases and the J gene end by 0 bases; junction bases not matched to a gene: 4. The CDR3 is made up of 16 amino acids. Germline CDR1 MGHRA, CDR2 YSYEKL. CDR3 residues: CASSHGQAATNEKLFF. DNA for the CDR3: TGCGCCAGCAGCCACGGACAGGCTGCAACTAATGAAAAACTGTTTTTT.

The V call is TRBV14, the J call TRBJ1-6; no firm D call. The CDR3 spans 15 residues. Trimming took 0 bases from V and 10 from J, leaving 13 bases between them. CDR1 and CDR2 from the germline V gene are SGHDN and FVKESK. The CDR3 loop reads CASSQDPVGRSPLHF. The CDR3 DNA is TGTGCCAGCAGCCAAGATCCCGTCGGTAGATCACCCCTCCACTTT.

The chain couples TRBV4-1 to TRBJ1-1, with no clear D. The CDR3 has 14 amino acids. V lost 1 base and J lost 1, with 7 bases in between. Germline CDR1 and CDR2: MGHRA and YSYEKL. The CDR3 sequence: CASSQGHGNTEAFF. CDR3 DNA: TGCGCCAGCAGCCAAGGACACGGGAACACTGAAGCTTTCTTT.

V usage is TRBV6-5 and J usage is TRBJ2-2, with TRBD1 as a possible D gene (6 bases). Deletions cut 7 bases from V and 4 bases from J, with 16 bases between. Germline CDR1 is MNHEY and CDR2 is SVGAGI. The CDR3 length is 15 residues. CDR3 loop: CASIVEGVGTGELFF. The DNA for the CDR3 is TGTGCCAGCATTGTTGAGGGGGTTGGCACCGGGGAGCTGTTTTTT.

DNA for the CDR3: TGCGCCAGCAGCCCCGGACAGTTTTTGTCCTACGAGCAGTACTTC. Its translation is CASSPGQFLSYEQYF. The chain combines TRBV4-1 with TRBJ2-7, with TRBD1 as a possible D gene (6 bases). V was shortened by 4 bases and J by 1 base, with 14 bases between the two germline ends. The CDR3 contains 15 residues. Per the germline V gene, CDR1 is MGHRA and CDR2 is YSYEKL.

This clone is a singleton in its sample. V usage is TRBV27 and J usage is TRBJ2-7; the D gene is possibly TRBD1 (5 bases). This CDR3 has 15 amino acids. Trimming cost V 4 bases and J 2 bases, with 15 bases left between them. Germline V gene data show CDR1 as MNHEY and CDR2 as SMNVEV (reference sequence). The CDR3 region is CASSSQTGPTYEQYF. As DNA, the CDR3 is TGTGCCAGCAGTTCTCAAACAGGCCCAACCTACGAGCAGTACTTC.

The chain's CDR3 is CASRSFGTDYEQYF. The CDR3 coding sequence is TGTGCCAGCAGATCGTTCGGGACAGACTACGAGCAGTACTTC. The J gene is TRBJ2-7, the V gene TRBV6-5; 7 nucleotides agree with TRBD1. The length of the CDR3 is 14 residues. Germline CDR1 and CDR2: MNHEY and SVGAGI. V lost 6 bases, J lost 3 bases, and 8 bases stayed unmatched.

The chain recombines TRBV3-1 (or the pseudogene TRBV3-2) with TRBJ1-2, with TRBD1 as a possible D gene (5 bases). CDR3 length equals 16 residues. Trimming removed 11 bases from V and 5 bases from J, with 27 bases in between. Germline V lookup: CDR1 LGHDT, CDR2 YNNKEL (reference sequence). This CDR3 reads CAAGQNPTTPFYGYTF. The CDR3 DNA follows: TGTGCCGCGGGGCAGAATCCTACTACCCCTTTTTATGGCTACACCTTC.

The chain is built from TRBV7-3 and TRBJ2-3; TRBD2 agrees at 10 bases. The ends lost 5 bases at V and 4 bases at J; junction bases unmatched: 9. This CDR3 contains 16 residues. In germline, CDR1 is SGHTA, CDR2 FQGTGA. The CDR3 DNA follows: TGTGCCAGCAGCCCCATAGCGGGGGGCAGCGCAGATACGCAGTATTTT. Its protein product is CASSPIAGGSADTQYF.

The rearrangement joins TRBV6-5 to TRBJ1-5; tentative D call: TRBD1 (5 bases). The CDR3 consists of 13 residues. Looked up from germline, CDR1 is MNHEY and CDR2 is SVGAGI. V dropped 4 bases and J dropped 6 bases, with 10 bases sitting between them. Here the CDR3 DNA reads TGTGCCAGCAGTTCCATTAGGGGTCAGCCCCAGCATTTT. Protein: CASSSIRGQPQHF.